This T cell receptor (beta chain) stems from a study of OX40 agonist ivuxolimab in advanced cancers. About the study as a whole: Ivuxolimab was a fully human IgG2 agonistic monoclonal antibody targeting the costimulatory receptor OX40 (CD134). Intravenous ivuxolimab was administered to patients every 2 weeks at six dose levels: 0.01, 0.1, 0.3, 1.5, 3 and 10 mg/kg. Among the roughly 50 dose-escalation patients, around 19 had hepatocellular carcinoma, 15 or so melanoma, 9 renal cell carcinoma and 9 head and neck cancer. The dose-escalation cohort was roughly 83% male with a mean age of roughly 60 years, ranging from 23 to 79. Patients were allowed to have had prior anti-PD-1, anti-PD-L1 or anti-CTLA-4 therapy, and approximately 40% of the dose-escalation patients had been treated with checkpoint inhibitors. Partial responses occurred in three dose-escalation patients, of whom one had hepatocellular carcinoma and two had cutaneous melanoma. Peripheral TCRbeta sequencing was intended to test whether TCR sequence diversity was altered and clonal T-cell expansion was caused by ivuxolimab. The paper covers the monotherapy dose-escalation part of the phase I ivuxolimab trial, which included N of about 56 patients. Study-wide conclusions, independent of this receptor: Which antigens the clonally expanded peripheral T cells were specific for was not determined. Low levels of normalized T-cell clonal expansion were also seen in some patients who did not respond. In partial responders in the 0.1-3.0 mg/kg groups, normalized peripheral clonal expansion was found to be among the lowest, especially among CD8+ T cells. After ivuxolimab, CD8+ T cells had more expanded clones than CD4+ T cells on average. At doses of 0.1 to 3.0 mg/kg, clonal expansion of both CD4+ and CD8+ blood T cells was observed from baseline to week 6.

On this clone itself: There is no known antigen for this receptor. Per-base qualities were not stored, and no clone one base away is much larger.

Patients with a history of autoimmune disease or receiving systemic immunosuppression were excluded from the trial. Peripheral blood for TCR sequencing was drawn from every dose cohort at baseline, at cycle 4 day 1 and at cycle 7 day 1. The samples were taken from a phase I, first-in-human, multicenter, open-label dose-escalation trial of ivuxolimab. Adults with locally advanced or metastatic melanoma, renal cell carcinoma, hepatocellular carcinoma or head and neck squamous cell carcinoma were enrolled in the trial. CD4+ and CD8+ T cells were sorted separately from peripheral blood before TCR sequencing. Genomic DNA was isolated from the sorted cells so that the TCRbeta CDR3 region could be sequenced. TCRbeta CDR3 regions were sequenced using the immunoSEQ Assay. TCRdb provides this immuneACCESS table in a form limited to in-frame rearrangements. Some clones are lacking; in checked studies, under half of them reflect an unresolved V gene, and why the rest are absent is not known. The sample includes about 70,000 clones, with 70% to 90% observed a single time. Over 0.95% of the sample comes from the top ten.

This clonotype was obtained from an adult with an advanced solid tumor such as melanoma, head and neck, liver or kidney cancer. This specimen consisted of CD4+ or CD8+ T cells sorted from blood, obtained in a trial of the OX40 agonist ivuxolimab.

This receptor carries the CDR3 CATSPRSGSGNTIYF. The nucleotides are TGTGCCACCAGCCCTCGAAGTGGTTCGGGAAACACCATATATTTT. The chain uses TRBV15 and TRBJ1-3; no D segment can be confidently identified. V is clipped by 5 bases and J by 4 bases, and the sequence between their germline boundaries is 15 bases long. Counted from cysteine to phenylalanine, this CDR3 has 15 amino acids. Only the CDR3 DNA is retained, 45 bases long and in frame from the first base. For CDR1 and CDR2, the germline V gene (reference sequence) lists LNHNV and YYDKDF.